These 28 T cell receptor beta chains were all obtained from the same sample, sequenced in a study of blood T cell repertoires in COVID-19. Only in-frame clones appear in the TCRdb table, and some are missing; sequencing was by immunoSEQ multiplex PCR. This table holds around 58,000 clones, roughly 90% found once. The sample was peripheral blood. The receptor set was obtained from a human donor with active COVID-19. The donor label of this sample is uncertain.

The V call is TRBV5-1, the J call TRBJ2-1; 10 bases agree with TRBD2. The CDR3 length is 15 residues. Per germline, CDR1 SGHRS and CDR2 YFSETQ. Germline trimming cut 4 bases from V and 4 bases from J; bases unmatched to any gene: 5. The CDR3 DNA follows: TGCGCCAGCAGCCAAGCGGGAGGGCCTTACAATGAGCAGTTCTTC. It is translated as CASSQAGGPYNEQFF.

The chain recombines TRBV6-5 with TRBJ1-2; TRBD1 might be the D (5 bases). Germline V lookup: CDR1 MNHEY, CDR2 SVGAGI. The V gene lost 6 bases and the J gene lost 4 bases, with 12 bases spanning the gap. CDR3 length: 13 amino acids. This CDR3 is CASSGHLTYGYTF. Here the CDR3 DNA reads TGTGCCAGCAGCGGACACCTTACCTATGGCTACACCTTC.

The rearrangement links TRBV27 to TRBJ2-1; the match to TRBD1 covers 10 bases. The V gene's germline CDR1 is MNHEY and CDR2 SMNVEV (reference sequence). The CDR3 has 14 amino acids. V lost 8 bases to trimming and J lost 6 bases; unmatched junction nucleotides: 7. The CDR3: CASLGQGEVNEQFF. CDR3 nucleotides: TGTGCCAGCTTAGGACAGGGGGAAGTCAATGAGCAGTTCTTC.

V gene TRBV4-1 combines with J gene TRBJ1-4; no clear D gene. CDR3 length: 17 amino acids. The V gene's germline CDR1 is MGHRA and CDR2 YSYEKL. V was trimmed by 3 bases and J by 7 bases, leaving 21 bases between them. The CDR3 loop is CASSHAAPVVRSEKLFF. The CDR3 coding sequence is TGCGCCAGCAGCCATGCAGCCCCCGTGGTCCGGAGTGAAAAACTGTTTTTT.

The chain uses TRBV19 and TRBJ1-5, with TRBD1 as a possible D gene (6 bases). The CDR3 runs 17 residues. Trimming shortened V by 3 bases and J by 4 bases, and 19 bases separated the two germline ends. CDR1 LNHDA and CDR2 SQIVND come from the germline V gene (reference sequence). This CDR3 is CASSMVRGPGRNQPQHF. CDR3 coding DNA: TGTGCCAGTAGTATGGTCAGGGGTCCGGGGCGGAATCAGCCCCAGCATTTT.

The J gene is TRBJ1-1, the V gene TRBV9; 9 positions agree with TRBD1. The CDR3 totals 17 residues. CDR1 is SGDLS, CDR2 YYNGEE, per germline. V lost 4 bases and J lost 0; bases outside the gene matches: 10. The CDR3 is CASSLTTGGTVNTEAFF. As DNA, the CDR3 is TGTGCCAGCAGCCTAACCACAGGGGGCACGGTGAACACTGAAGCTTTCTTT.

This chain uses TRBV6-6 with TRBJ2-7; 11 bases line up with TRBD1. Germline values: CDR1 MNHNY, CDR2 SVGAGI (reference sequence). The CDR3 sequence is 15 residues long. The junction had 4 bases not matched to a gene; V was cut back by 2 bases and J by 4 bases. CDR3 nucleotide sequence: TGTGCCAGCAGTTACGCCGGGACAGGGGGTTACGAGCAGTACGTC. Translated: CASSYAGTGGYEQYV.

The chain employs TRBV6-6 and TRBJ1-1; tentatively, D is TRBD1 (5 bases). The CDR3 spans 13 residues. Looked up from germline, CDR1 is MNHNY and CDR2 is SVGAGI (reference sequence). The germline V and J ends were trimmed by 7 bases and 5 bases, with 14 bases remaining between them. The CDR3 is CASNLPGLTEAFF. The CDR3 DNA is TGTGCCAGCAATTTACCAGGGTTGACTGAAGCTTTCTTT.

The V and J genes are TRBV29-1 and TRBJ2-7; D possibly corresponds to TRBD2 (6 bases). Germline V gives CDR1 SQVTM, CDR2 ANQGSEA. CDR3 length: 14 residues. Between the trimmed V and J ends, which lost 6 bases and 2 bases, there was a span of 17 bases. CDR3 sequence: CSVTHGGRAYEQYF. For the CDR3, the DNA is TGCAGCGTGACCCATGGAGGGCGCGCCTACGAGCAGTACTTC.

This chain connects TRBV7-2 to TRBJ2-7; 11 bases are shared with TRBD1. Germline V gene sequence: CDR1 SGHTA, CDR2 FQGNSA. J was trimmed by 3 bases and V by 4 bases; bases with no gene match: 5. The CDR3 has 15 amino acids. The CDR3 sequence: CASSWKGQGDYEQYV. CDR3 in DNA: TGTGCCAGCAGCTGGAAGGGACAGGGGGACTACGAGCAGTACGTC.

A single count supports this clone. The chain has TRBV5-1 and TRBJ2-5, with a weak D call TRBD2 (5 bases). V gave up 2 bases and J gave up 5 bases, with 10 bases separating them. The V gene's germline CDR1 is SGHRS and CDR2 YFSETQ. CDR3 length: 13 residues. CDR3 sequence reads: CASSLRGGETQYF. As DNA, the CDR3 is TGCGCCAGCAGCTTACGGGGTGGGGAGACCCAGTACTTC.

The rearrangement joins TRBV6-5 to TRBJ2-2; 7 bases are a match to TRBD2. Germline assignment: CDR1 MNHEY and CDR2 SVGAGI. With 8 bases clipped from V and 4 bases from J, the junction kept 4 bases outside the gene matches. This CDR3 has 13 amino acids. This CDR3 is CASGREATGELFF. In DNA form, the CDR3 reads TGTGCCAGCGGACGGGAGGCCACCGGGGAGCTGTTTTTT.

V is TRBV3-1 (or the pseudogene TRBV3-2) and J is TRBJ2-1; tentative D call: TRBD2 (6 bases). V was pared by 5 bases and J by 12 bases, with 14 bases between. Looked up from germline, CDR1 is LGHDT and CDR2 is YNNKEL (reference sequence). The CDR3 consists of 12 residues. CDR3 loop: CASSTLASRQFF. The CDR3 DNA follows: TGTGCCAGCAGCACACTAGCTAGTAGGCAGTTCTTC.

The chain recombines TRBV5-5 with TRBJ1-2; 9 bases fit TRBD1. Germline-derived CDR1 and CDR2 are SGHKS and YYEKEE (reference sequence). V trimming: 0 bases; J trimming: 2 bases; junction bases outside the gene matches: 2. The CDR3 is 15 residues long. The CDR3 DNA follows: TGTGCCAGCAGCTTGGGAGGGACAGGGAACTATGGCTACACCTTC. This sequence encodes CASSLGGTGNYGYTF.

This chain connects TRBV5-1 to TRBJ1-1, with unresolved D. V was trimmed by 0 bases and J by 1 base, leaving 7 bases between them. Germline CDR1 and CDR2: SGHRS and YFSETQ. This CDR3 region has 14 residues. As DNA, the CDR3 is TGCGCCAGCAGCTTGGTAGCGGAGAACACTGAAGCTTTCTTT. It translates to CASSLVAENTEAFF.

The chain combines TRBV6-6 with TRBJ1-5; D is undetermined. The CDR3 spans 16 residues. Trimming took 0 bases from V and 2 from J, leaving 11 bases between them. The germline V gene encodes CDR1 MNHNY and CDR2 SVGAGI (reference sequence). CDR3 residues: CASSYSRMGGNQPQHF. CDR3 DNA sequence: TGTGCCAGCAGTTACTCGAGAATGGGCGGCAATCAGCCCCAGCATTTT.

This clone was seen a few times. The CDR3 sequence: CASSAGDYGYTF. In DNA form, the CDR3 reads TGTGCCAGCAGTGCAGGGGACTATGGCTACACCTTC. This chain joins TRBV2 and TRBJ1-2; tentatively, D is TRBD1 (6 bases). The ends were cut back, 4 bases at V and 3 bases at J, with 6 bases in the middle. Per the germline V gene, CDR1 is SNHLY and CDR2 is FYNNEI. This CDR3 has 12 residues.

As regards this clone: In the same sample, other DNA sequences code for this CDR3. The V gene is TRBV5-1, the J gene TRBJ2-5; 8 positions match TRBD1. J lost 5 bases, V lost 0 bases, and 3 bases had no gene match. The CDR3 loop spans 14 amino acids. Germline CDR1 reads SGHRS; CDR2 reads YFSETQ. Written as DNA, the CDR3 is TGCGCCAGCAGCTTGGGGACAGGGAGGGAGACCCAGTACTTC. Amino acid sequence: CASSLGTGRETQYF.

In its sample, this clone was seen once. V and J are TRBV6-5 and TRBJ2-5; D is possibly TRBD1 (7 bases). The CDR3 is made up of 15 amino acids. Germline CDR1 reads MNHEY; CDR2 reads SVGAGI. V lost 3 bases to trimming and J lost 2 bases, with 13 bases between them. CDR3 amino acids: CASSYRTGGQETQYF. CDR3 coding DNA: TGTGCCAGCAGTTATCGGACAGGAGGGCAAGAGACCCAGTACTTC.

This clone was counted a single time. The chain carries TRBV25-1 and TRBJ2-7; 10 positions match TRBD1. The V and J ends lost 1 base and 6 bases, in that order; junction bases with no gene match: 9. CDR1 is MGHDK and CDR2 is SYGVNS in the germline V gene. The CDR3 length is 16 residues. For the CDR3, the DNA is TGTGCCAGCAGTGAATGGAGGGACAGGGGAGACGGCGAGCAGTACTTC. This codes for CASSEWRDRGDGEQYF.

The V gene is TRBV12-3 or TRBV12-4, the J gene TRBJ1-2; 7 nucleotides align to TRBD1. Trimming cost V 5 bases and J 4 bases; bases outside gene matches: 1. The CDR3 length is 12 residues. CDR3 amino acids: CASSRDSYGYTF. CDR3 in DNA: TGTGCCAGCAGTAGGGACAGCTATGGCTACACCTTC.

The chain has TRBV7-3 and TRBJ2-3, with 9 nucleotides matching TRBD2. CDR3 length: 16 amino acids. Trimming at V came to 3 bases and at J to 5 bases, leaving 9 bases not matched to a gene. Germline-derived CDR1 and CDR2 are SGHTA and FQGTGA. The CDR3 DNA reads as TGTGCCAGCAGCTTGATTAGCGGGAGTGGTGGAGATACGCAGTATTTT. This codes for CASSLISGSGGDTQYF.

In nucleotides, the CDR3 is TGTGCCAGCAGCCCCCCCGCGGCAGATACGCAGTATTTT. The encoded protein is CASSPPAADTQYF. The chain combines TRBV9 with TRBJ2-3; no definite D call. This CDR3 comprises 13 residues. Germline loops: CDR1 SGDLS, CDR2 YYNGEE. V was trimmed by 4 bases and J by 4 bases, leaving 10 bases between them.

CDR3 protein: CASSPRAWGGANEKLFF. The CDR3 nucleotides read TGTGCCAGCAGCCCGAGGGCATGGGGGGGGGCTAATGAAAAACTGTTTTTT. V gene TRBV7-6 combines with J gene TRBJ1-4; TRBD1 is a possible D gene (5 bases). Trimming removed 5 bases from V and 3 bases from J, with 19 bases in between. CDR1 and CDR2 from the germline V gene are SGHVS and FNYEAQ. This CDR3 contains 17 residues.

The chain employs TRBV2 and TRBJ1-1; possibly TRBD1 for D (5 bases). V was pared by 11 bases and J by 5 bases, with 18 bases between. Germline assignment: CDR1 SNHLY and CDR2 FYNNEI. This CDR3 contains 13 residues. CDR3 protein: CASRTREGTEAFF. The CDR3 DNA sequence: TGTGCCTCGAGGACCAGGGAAGGTACTGAAGCTTTCTTT.

This clone occurred once. V is TRBV14 and J is TRBJ2-3, with D unclear. The germline V and J ends were trimmed by 2 bases and 0 bases, with 3 bases remaining between them. CDR1 and CDR2 (germline): SGHDN, FVKESK. There are 13 residues in the CDR3. DNA of the CDR3: TGTGCCAGCAGCCAATCTAGCACAGATACGCAGTATTTT. Protein product: CASSQSSTDTQYF.

This rearrangement joins TRBV30 to TRBJ2-6; D is perhaps TRBD2 (5 bases). V shed 0 bases and J shed 0 bases, with 6 bases lying between them. CDR1 and CDR2 from the germline V gene are GTSNPN and SVGIG (reference sequence). The CDR3 extends over 15 amino acids. CDR3 amino acids: CAWSVGNSGANVLTF. CDR3 sequence (DNA): TGTGCCTGGAGTGTCGGGAACTCTGGGGCCAACGTCCTGACTTTC. The full variable domain, in which reference TRBV30 and TRBJ2-6 provide the parts outside the CDR3, is SQTIHQWPATLVQPVGSPLSLECTVEGTSNPNLYWYRQAAGRGLQLLFYSVGIGQISSEVPQNLSASRPQDRQFILSSKKLLLSDSGFYLCAWSVGNSGANVLTFGAGSRLTVL.

V and J are TRBV19 and TRBJ2-7; 8 bases match TRBD2. V lost 2 bases and J lost 7; bases outside the gene matches: 10. The CDR3 spans 15 residues. Looked up from germline, CDR1 is LNHDA and CDR2 is SQIVND (reference sequence). The CDR3 is CASSISAGDPGEQYF. In DNA form, the CDR3 reads TGTGCCAGTAGTATATCAGCGGGGGACCCTGGGGAGCAGTACTTC.